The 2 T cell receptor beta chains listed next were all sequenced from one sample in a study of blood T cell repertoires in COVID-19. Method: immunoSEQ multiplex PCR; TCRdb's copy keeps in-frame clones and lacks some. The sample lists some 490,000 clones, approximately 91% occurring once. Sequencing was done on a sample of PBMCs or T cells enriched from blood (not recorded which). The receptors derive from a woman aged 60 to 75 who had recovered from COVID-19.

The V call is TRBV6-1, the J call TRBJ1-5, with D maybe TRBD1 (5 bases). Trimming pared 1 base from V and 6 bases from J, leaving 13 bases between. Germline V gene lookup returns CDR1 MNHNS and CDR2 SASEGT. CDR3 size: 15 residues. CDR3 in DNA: TGTGCCAGCAGTGAAGTGGGGGGAAGTGCTCAGCCCCAGCATTTT. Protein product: CASSEVGGSAQPQHF.

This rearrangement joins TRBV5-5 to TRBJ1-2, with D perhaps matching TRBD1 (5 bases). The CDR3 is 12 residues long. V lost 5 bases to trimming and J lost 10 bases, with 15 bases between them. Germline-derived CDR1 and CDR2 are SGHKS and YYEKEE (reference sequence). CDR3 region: CASRLFRESYTF. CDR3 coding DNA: TGTGCCAGCAGGCTATTCAGGGAATCCTACACCTTC.